The 9 T cell receptor beta chains below come from one sample, sequenced in a study of control samples from healthy donors and cancer patients. Using immunoSEQ multiplex PCR, the repertoire was profiled, and TCRdb retains in-frame clones only, with some absent. This sample has 110,000 to 150,000 clones, with roughly 94% found just once. What was sequenced was PBMCs. These TCRs come from a man in his sixties with colorectal cancer.

The chain recombines TRBV9 with TRBJ1-1, with D unresolved. CDR1 and CDR2 from the germline V gene are SGDLS and YYNGEE. The CDR3 extends over 13 amino acids. The V end was cut by 0 bases, the J end by 1 base, with 4 bases between. The CDR3 sequence is CASSVAQNTEAFF. The CDR3 region has the DNA TGTGCCAGCAGCGTAGCCCAGAACACTGAAGCTTTCTTT.

The rearrangement links TRBV21-1 to TRBJ1-5; the listed D gene, TRBD1, was not tested against the DNA. TRBV21-1 is a listed pseudogene. The CDR3 totals 15 residues. CDR3 nucleotide sequence: TGTGCCAGCAGCAAAAACGGGACAGGGTATCAGCCCCAGCATTTT. Translating it yields CASSKNGTGYQPQHF.

CDR3 region: CASSLGQGGSEKLFF. The CDR3 coding sequence is TGCGCCAGCAGCCTGGGACAGGGCGGTAGTGAAAAACTGTTTTTT. The V call is TRBV4-1, the J call TRBJ1-4; TRBD1 matches 9 bases. There are 15 residues in the CDR3. V shed 4 bases, J shed 7 bases, and the junction held 7 bases outside the gene matches. Germline lookup yields CDR1 MGHRA and CDR2 YSYEKL.

The V gene is TRBV5-4, the J gene TRBJ2-3, with TRBD2 matching over 9 bases. The CDR3 runs 17 residues. Germline trimming cut 0 bases from V and 0 bases from J; bases unmatched to any gene: 5. The germline V gene has CDR1 SGHNT and CDR2 YYREEE (reference sequence). Here the CDR3 reads CASSLALAGPSTDTQYF. The CDR3 DNA follows: TGTGCCAGCAGCTTGGCCCTAGCGGGGCCTAGCACAGATACGCAGTATTTT.

The chain employs TRBV20-1 and TRBJ2-7, with D possibly TRBD1 on 6 matching bases. The germline V gene has CDR1 DFQATT and CDR2 SNEGSKA (reference sequence). V lost 6 bases and J lost 3, with 9 bases in between. The CDR3 runs to 11 residues. As DNA, the CDR3 is TGCAGTGCCGAACAGGGCTACGAGCAGTACTTC. As protein: CSAEQGYEQYF.

The rearrangement uses TRBV5-4 and TRBJ2-7, with 7 nucleotides matching TRBD2. V shed 0 bases, J shed 7 bases, and the junction held 10 bases outside the gene matches. In germline, CDR1 is SGHNT, CDR2 YYREEE (reference sequence). The CDR3 runs 15 residues. The CDR3 region has the DNA TGTGCCAGCAGCTTGGATGGCCGACTAGCACGGGAGCAGTACTTC. Protein sequence: CASSLDGRLAREQYF.

The CDR3 bases are TGTGCCAGTAGCGAAGGAGGACGGGATGAAAAACTGTTTTTT. Amino acids: CASSEGGRDEKLFF. The J gene is TRBJ1-4, the V gene TRBV19; no clear D. Trimming stripped 6 bases from V and 6 bases from J, with 14 bases between. Germline CDR1 and CDR2: LNHDA and SQIVND (reference sequence). CDR3 length equals 14 residues.

The table lists this clone with a count of one. The chain has TRBV19 and TRBJ2-1, with TRBD2 identical over 14 bases. Germline V CDR1 and CDR2: LNHDA, SQIVND (reference sequence). The V segment lost 3 bases and the J segment 4 bases; nucleotides outside the gene matches: 2. This CDR3 is built from 16 residues. CDR3 coding DNA: TGTGCCAGTAGTATCCGACTAGCGGGGGGGTACAATGAGCAGTTCTTC. This sequence encodes CASSIRLAGGYNEQFF.

V gene TRBV7-2 combines with J gene TRBJ2-7, with D unclear. Trimming cost V 5 bases and J 4 bases, with 9 bases left between them. The CDR3 runs 12 residues. The V gene's germline CDR1 is SGHTA and CDR2 FQGNSA. CDR3 nucleotides: TGTGCCAGCAGCCTTTCCAGGTACGAGCAGTACTTC. Encoded protein: CASSLSRYEQYF.